The rows below give T cell receptor beta chains drawn from one sample of a study of blood T cell repertoires in COVID-19. The data were produced by immunoSEQ multiplex PCR, yet TCRdb's version contains in-frame clones alone and is incomplete. The table records more than 20,000 clones, around 86% of them present only once. Source material: peripheral blood. All receptors derive from a human donor with active COVID-19. The donor label of this sample is uncertain. CDR3s include the opening cysteine and the closing phenylalanine or tryptophan. The order of the fields is clone size, V gene, D gene, J gene, CDR3 protein, CDR3 DNA. The D gene is left open where the match is weak. Clone size is stated in some rows and not others, as once, few, many or a class when expanded.

clone size: few; V gene: TRBV7-9; D gene: NA; J gene: TRBJ1-6; CDR3 protein: CASSLVGGPLHF; CDR3 DNA: TGTGCCAGCAGCCTCGTGGGGGGACCCCTCCACTTT
clone size: NA; V gene: TRBV18; D gene: TRBD2; J gene: TRBJ2-3; CDR3 protein: CASSPGLAGVFSDTQYF; CDR3 DNA: TGTGCCAGCTCACCCGGGCTAGCGGGAGTTTTTTCAGATACGCAGTATTTT
clone size: NA; V gene: TRBV7-2; D gene: NA; J gene: TRBJ2-7; CDR3 protein: CASSSTSVGEQYF; CDR3 DNA: TGTGCCAGCAGCTCCACTAGTGTAGGCGAGCAGTACTTC
clone size: NA; V gene: TRBV2; D gene: NA; J gene: TRBJ2-1; CDR3 protein: CASSEQGIYMGEQFF; CDR3 DNA: TGTGCCAGCAGTGAGCAGGGGATTTATATGGGTGAGCAGTTCTTC
clone size: NA; V gene: TRBV28; D gene: NA; J gene: TRBJ1-1; CDR3 protein: CASSLRGGGPEAFF; CDR3 DNA: TGTGCCAGCAGTTTAAGAGGGGGGGGTCCTGAAGCTTTCTTT
clone size: once; V gene: TRBV14; D gene: TRBD2; J gene: TRBJ2-7; CDR3 protein: CASSLTSASYEQYF; CDR3 DNA: TGTGCCAGCTCCCTAACTAGCGCATCCTACGAGCAGTACTTC
clone size: NA; V gene: TRBV6-5; D gene: NA; J gene: TRBJ2-7; CDR3 protein: CASSYERGPAYEQYF; CDR3 DNA: TGTGCCAGCAGTTACGAGCGCGGTCCCGCCTACGAGCAGTACTTC
clone size: NA; V gene: TRBV7-3; D gene: TRBD2; J gene: TRBJ2-1; CDR3 protein: CASSLIERGDRFF; CDR3 DNA: TGTGCCAGCAGCTTAATTGAGCGGGGGGATAGGTTCTTC
clone size: few; V gene: TRBV2; D gene: TRBD1; J gene: TRBJ1-5; CDR3 protein: CASSPTGGAGNQPQHF; CDR3 DNA: TGTGCCAGCAGTCCCACAGGGGGCGCGGGCAATCAGCCCCAGCATTTT
clone size: NA; V gene: TRBV5-4; D gene: TRBD1; J gene: TRBJ2-5; CDR3 protein: CASGGQGAEETQYF; CDR3 DNA: TGTGCCAGCGGGGGACAGGGGGCAGAAGAGACCCAGTACTTC
clone size: NA; V gene: TRBV6-1; D gene: TRBD1; J gene: TRBJ1-4; CDR3 protein: CASSEGGTVNEKLFF; CDR3 DNA: TGTGCCAGCAGTGAAGGAGGGACAGTTAATGAAAAACTGTTTTTT
clone size: few; V gene: TRBV5-1; D gene: TRBD2; J gene: TRBJ2-2; CDR3 protein: CASSLASGGAGELFF; CDR3 DNA: TGCGCCAGCAGCTTGGCTAGCGGGGGAGCCGGGGAGCTGTTTTTT
clone size: NA; V gene: TRBV5-8; D gene: TRBD1; J gene: TRBJ1-2; CDR3 protein: CASRSGQGYGYTF; CDR3 DNA: TGTGCCAGCAGATCGGGACAGGGCTATGGCTACACCTTC
clone size: few; V gene: TRBV2; D gene: NA; J gene: TRBJ1-1; CDR3 protein: CASSETKLQDTEAFF; CDR3 DNA: TGTGCCAGCAGTGAGACGAAGCTTCAGGACACTGAAGCTTTCTTT
clone size: NA; V gene: TRBV5-4; D gene: TRBD1; J gene: TRBJ2-7; CDR3 protein: CASSRTGAEQYF; CDR3 DNA: TGTGCCAGCAGCCGGACAGGGGCCGAGCAGTACTTC
clone size: NA; V gene: TRBV27; D gene: TRBD2; J gene: TRBJ2-7; CDR3 protein: CASSPASGSGYEQYF; CDR3 DNA: TGTGCCAGCAGCCCCGCTAGCGGGAGTGGTTACGAGCAGTACTTC
clone size: NA; V gene: TRBV7-2; D gene: NA; J gene: TRBJ2-1; CDR3 protein: CASSTTARNNEQFF; CDR3 DNA: TGTGCCAGCAGCACTACCGCCCGAAACAATGAGCAGTTCTTC
clone size: NA; V gene: TRBV11-3; D gene: NA; J gene: TRBJ2-3; CDR3 protein: CASSESGPSTDTQYF; CDR3 DNA: TGTGCCAGCAGCGAAAGCGGGCCTAGCACAGATACGCAGTATTTT
clone size: NA; V gene: TRBV5-1; D gene: NA; J gene: TRBJ2-5; CDR3 protein: CASSLSVSQETQYF; CDR3 DNA: TGCGCCAGCAGCTTGAGCGTCAGCCAAGAGACCCAGTACTTC
clone size: NA; V gene: TRBV7-9; D gene: TRBD2; J gene: TRBJ2-3; CDR3 protein: CASSPDRGADTQYF; CDR3 DNA: TGTGCCAGCAGCCCGGACCGGGGGGCAGATACGCAGTATTTT
clone size: NA; V gene: TRBV6-2/TRBV6-3; D gene: NA; J gene: TRBJ2-6; CDR3 protein: CASSHRASGANVLTF; CDR3 DNA: TGTGCCAGCAGTCACAGGGCCTCCGGGGCCAACGTCCTGACTTTC
clone size: NA; V gene: TRBV7-9; D gene: TRBD2; J gene: TRBJ2-2; CDR3 protein: CASSLELRGVAGELFF; CDR3 DNA: TGTGCCAGCAGCTTAGAACTGCGGGGGGTTGCCGGGGAGCTGTTTTTT
clone size: few; V gene: TRBV19; D gene: NA; J gene: TRBJ1-2; CDR3 protein: CASSIIGGHDGYTF; CDR3 DNA: TGTGCCAGTAGTATTATCGGGGGGCACGATGGCTACACCTTC
clone size: NA; V gene: TRBV7-8; D gene: TRBD1; J gene: TRBJ2-7; CDR3 protein: CASSSGTGNYEQYF; CDR3 DNA: TGTGCCAGCAGCTCGGGGACAGGTAACTACGAGCAGTACTTC
clone size: NA; V gene: TRBV9; D gene: TRBD1; J gene: TRBJ2-5; CDR3 protein: CASSVGDRALETQYF; CDR3 DNA: TGTGCCAGCAGCGTAGGAGACAGGGCTTTGGAGACCCAGTACTTC
clone size: NA; V gene: TRBV11-1; D gene: NA; J gene: TRBJ1-2; CDR3 protein: CASSVYTNYGYTF; CDR3 DNA: TGTGCCAGCAGCGTGTACACTAACTATGGCTACACCTTC
clone size: NA; V gene: TRBV5-4; D gene: NA; J gene: TRBJ2-4; CDR3 protein: CASSLEGGKNIQYF; CDR3 DNA: TGTGCCAGCAGCCTAGAGGGGGGGAAAAACATTCAGTACTTC
clone size: NA; V gene: TRBV29-1; D gene: TRBD2; J gene: TRBJ2-3; CDR3 protein: CSVVGLAEGTDTQYF; CDR3 DNA: TGCAGCGTTGTAGGGCTAGCGGAGGGCACAGATACGCAGTATTTT
clone size: NA; V gene: TRBV28; D gene: NA; J gene: TRBJ1-5; CDR3 protein: CASSPNGAGNQPQHF; CDR3 DNA: TGTGCCAGCAGCCCTAACGGAGCGGGCAATCAGCCCCAGCATTTT
clone size: NA; V gene: TRBV3-1/TRBV3-2; D gene: NA; J gene: TRBJ2-3; CDR3 protein: CASSQKRQGPTDTQYF; CDR3 DNA: TGTGCCAGCAGCCAGAAACGCCAGGGGCCGACAGATACGCAGTATTTT